This T cell receptor (beta chain) was observed in a study of cytomegalovirus exposure and HLA in healthy donors. Study-level points and caveats: In a later analysis, productive TCRs from donors in an Asian-associated ancestry cluster reportedly carried fewer N-insertions than the cohort mean. Excluded: some indistinguishable V segments such as TRBV6-2 and TRBV6-3.

The CDR3 totals 16 residues. Losses at the gene ends were 7 bases for V and 7 bases for J; bases not matched to a gene: 12. Per germline, CDR1 KGHSY and CDR2 FQNENV. As to this clone: What it recognizes is unknown.

The PCR was carried out with 60 Vbeta primers and 13 Jbeta primers. Repertoires were generated with immunoSEQ multiplex PCR, while TCRdb's copy carries only in-frame clones and drops some. This sample yields over 100,000 clones, of which approximately 80% are seen a single time; roughly a fifth belongs to the top ten. The rearrangement joins TRBV16 to TRBJ1-4; 10 nucleotides agree with TRBD1. Input material: PBMCs. The TCR was taken from a man aged 25-40 years in good health and CMV-seropositive. This CDR3 reads CASTTRAGQGGEKLFF. The CDR3 DNA is TGTGCCAGCACCACCCGAGCCGGACAGGGGGGTGAAAAACTGTTTTTT.